This T cell receptor beta chain was found in a study of OX40 agonist ivuxolimab in advanced cancers. Across the whole study: It was permissible to have had prior anti-PD-1, anti-PD-L1 or anti-CTLA-4 therapy, and around 40% had some. One patient with hepatocellular carcinoma and two with cutaneous melanoma, three in all, had partial responses. Findings and caveats of the study: The mean number of expanded clones was higher in CD8+ T cells than in CD4+. Clonal expansion from baseline to week 6 occurred in both CD4+ and CD8+ T cells.

TCRdb's copy holds only in-frame clones and misses some; the assay was immunoSEQ multiplex PCR. This sample has approximately 110,000 clones, with 85% to 95% found just once. Of note for this clone: Its antigen is not known.

The receptor's source is an adult with an advanced solid tumor such as melanoma, head and neck, liver or kidney cancer. The sequences come from CD4+ or CD8+ T cells sorted from blood, collected in a trial of the OX40 agonist ivuxolimab.

This chain's CDR3 is CASSLGQTMRTEAFF. Here the CDR3 DNA reads TGCGCCAGCAGCTTGGGACAGACGATGAGGACTGAAGCTTTCTTT. This chain connects TRBV5-1 to TRBJ1-1; D possibly corresponds to TRBD1 (5 bases). Between the trimmed V and J ends, which lost 0 bases and 5 bases, there was a span of 14 bases. Germline loops: CDR1 SGHRS, CDR2 YFSETQ. The CDR3 totals 15 residues. Drawing the rest from reference TRBV5-1 and TRBJ1-1, the complete variable domain is KAGVTQTPRYLIKTRGQQVTLSCSPISGHRSVSWYQQTPGQGLQFLFEYFSETQRNKGNFPGRFSGRQFSNSRSEMNVSTLELGDSALYLCASSLGQTMRTEAFFGQGTRLTVV.